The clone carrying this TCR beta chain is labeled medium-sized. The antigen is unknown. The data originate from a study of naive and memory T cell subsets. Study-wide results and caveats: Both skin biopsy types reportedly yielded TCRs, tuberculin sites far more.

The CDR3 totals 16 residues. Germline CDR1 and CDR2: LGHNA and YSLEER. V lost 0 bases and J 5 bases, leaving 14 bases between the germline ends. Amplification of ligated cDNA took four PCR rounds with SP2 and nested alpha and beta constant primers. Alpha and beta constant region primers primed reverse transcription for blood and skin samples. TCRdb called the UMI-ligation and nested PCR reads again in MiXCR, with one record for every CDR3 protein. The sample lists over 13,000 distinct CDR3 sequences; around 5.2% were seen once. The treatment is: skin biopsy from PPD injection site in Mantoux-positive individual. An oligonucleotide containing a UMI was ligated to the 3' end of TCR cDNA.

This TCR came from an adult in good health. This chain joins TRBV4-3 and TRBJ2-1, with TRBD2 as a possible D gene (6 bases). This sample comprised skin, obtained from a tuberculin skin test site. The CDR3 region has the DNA TGCGCCAGCAGCCAAGATCGGGCTAGCGCGAACAATGAGCAGTTCTTC. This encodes CASSQDRASANNEQFF.